This passage covers 30 T cell receptor beta chains from one sample sequenced in a study of cytomegalovirus exposure and HLA in healthy donors. The PCR made use of 60 Vbeta and 13 Jbeta primers. Sequenced by immunoSEQ multiplex PCR; TCRdb stores in-frame clones only, minus some. The table lists fewer than 150,000 clones, roughly three quarters of them singletons. The sequencing input was PBMCs. The receptors shown here come from a woman between 45 and 60 years old in good health and CMV-seronegative.

The chain is built from TRBV6-5 and TRBJ1-2; 10 positions match TRBD1. V gave up 6 bases and J gave up 9 bases; unmatched junction bases: 4. Germline loops: CDR1 MNHEY, CDR2 SVGAGI. The CDR3 has 12 residues. The DNA of the CDR3 is TGTGCCAGCAGGGGACAGGGGATGCGCTACACCTTC. Translation: CASRGQGMRYTF.

The chain has TRBV27 and TRBJ1-2; possible D gene TRBD1, 5 bases. The germline V gene encodes CDR1 MNHEY and CDR2 SMNVEV (reference sequence). The CDR3 runs 15 residues. Trimming took 3 bases from V and 5 from J, leaving 16 bases between them. The CDR3 region is CASSFNDRSVYGYTF. The CDR3 nucleotides read TGTGCCAGCAGTTTTAATGACAGAAGCGTTTATGGCTACACCTTC.

The rearrangement joins TRBV4-3 to TRBJ2-7, with TRBD2 matching over 9 bases. The J segment lost 7 bases and the V segment lost 0 bases, leaving 7 bases of the junction unmatched. CDR1 LGHNA and CDR2 YSLEER come from the germline V gene. CDR3 size: 15 residues. CDR3 residues: CASSQDAGGGWEQYF. CDR3 bases: TGCGCCAGCAGCCAAGATGCGGGAGGGGGCTGGGAGCAGTACTTC.

This clone has a single count. This chain connects TRBV7-2 to TRBJ1-4; D gene unclear. This CDR3 has 14 residues. The germline V gene has CDR1 SGHTA and CDR2 FQGNSA. The V end was cut by 5 bases, the J end by 5 bases, with 12 bases between. Here the CDR3 DNA reads TGTGCCAGCAGCGGCGGAGGGCCCAATGAAAAACTGTTTTTT. It encodes CASSGGGPNEKLFF.

This rearrangement joins TRBV5-1 to TRBJ1-6; D might be TRBD1 (6 bases). The CDR3 is 12 residues long. Germline assignment: CDR1 SGHRS and CDR2 YFSETQ. The V end lost 5 bases, the J end lost 7 bases, and 7 bases lay between the germline ends. The CDR3 DNA follows: TGCGCCAGCAGGGACAGCAATTCACCCCTCCACTTT. Protein sequence: CASRDSNSPLHF.

The rearrangement links TRBV10-2 to TRBJ1-5, with 7 nucleotides matching TRBD1. This CDR3 comprises 17 residues. Germline V gene lookup returns CDR1 WSHSY and CDR2 SAAADI. The V segment lost 8 bases and the J segment 0 bases; nucleotides outside the gene matches: 13. CDR3 sequence reads: CASAPTGDGYSNQPQHF. CDR3 in DNA: TGCGCCAGCGCTCCAACAGGGGATGGGTATAGCAATCAGCCCCAGCATTTT.

A remark on this clone: Other nucleotide sequences in the sample specify the same CDR3. CDR3: CASSIYRNTEAFF. CDR3 in DNA: TGTGCCAGTAGTATCTATCGGAACACTGAAGCTTTCTTT. The chain is built from TRBV19 and TRBJ1-1; D gene unclear. Trimming pared 3 bases from V and 1 base from J, leaving 6 bases between. The CDR3 is 13 residues long. The V gene's germline CDR1 is LNHDA and CDR2 SQIVND (reference sequence).

The chain employs TRBV19 and TRBJ2-5; D is unresolved. Trimming shortened V by 1 base and J by 5 bases, and 11 bases separated the two germline ends. Germline V gene sequence: CDR1 LNHDA, CDR2 SQIVND (reference sequence). The CDR3 has 14 amino acids. In nucleotides, the CDR3 is TGTGCCAGTAGTATAGGGGCTGCCAGCGAGACCCAGTACTTC. It is translated as CASSIGAASETQYF.

The V and J genes are TRBV27 and TRBJ1-4, with D perhaps matching TRBD1 (5 bases). Deletions cut 6 bases from V and 6 bases from J, with 17 bases between. The CDR3 contains 15 residues. The germline gives CDR1 MNHEY, CDR2 SMNVEV (reference sequence). The DNA of the CDR3 is TGTGCCAGCAGCCCTACTGACTTAGGGGATGAAAAACTGTTTTTT. It yields the protein CASSPTDLGDEKLFF.

The rearrangement uses TRBV5-4 and TRBJ1-2; maybe TRBD1 (6 bases). Trimming shortened V by 5 bases and J by 8 bases, and 19 bases separated the two germline ends. The germline V gene encodes CDR1 SGHNT and CDR2 YYREEE (reference sequence). This CDR3 is built from 14 residues. In nucleotides, the CDR3 is TGTGCCAGCAGAGGACAGACACCTACCGACGGCTACACCTTC. Translating it yields CASRGQTPTDGYTF.

The CDR3 DNA reads as TGTGCCAGCAGCTTAGATGGATTGCGGACTAGCGGAAAATACAATGAGCAGTTCTTC. It is translated as CASSLDGLRTSGKYNEQFF. The gene calls are TRBV11-3 and TRBJ2-1; 10 nucleotides line up with TRBD2. After removal of 0 bases from V and 4 bases from J, the junction contained 12 bases not matched to a gene. The CDR3 is 19 amino acids. Germline V gene data show CDR1 as SGHNT and CDR2 as YENEEA.

The CDR3 DNA reads TGTGCCAGCAGTGAAAGGGGCGGTGGCTACACCTTC. This gives the protein CASSERGGGYTF. The chain has TRBV19 and TRBJ1-2; D is possibly TRBD1 (5 bases). The V and J ends lost 9 bases and 7 bases respectively, with 15 bases between them. The germline V gene has CDR1 LNHDA and CDR2 SQIVND (reference sequence). There are 12 residues in the CDR3. The full variable domain, its missing parts supplied by reference TRBV19 and TRBJ1-2, is DGGITQSPKYLFRKEGQNVTLSCEQNLNHDAMYWYRQDPGQGLRLIYYSQIVNDFQKGDIAEGYSVSREKKESFPLTVTSAQKNPTAFYLCASSERGGGYTFGSGTRLTVV.

The chain has TRBV19 and TRBJ2-5; a weak D match, TRBD1 (5 bases). Gene TRBJ2-7 matches the end of the DNA better, so the J call may be wrong. Germline lookup yields CDR1 LNHDA and CDR2 SQIVND (reference sequence). CDR3 size: 13 residues. CDR3 bases: TGTGCCAGTAGTCCAGGGTCGTCCTACGAGCAGTACTTC. Translation gives CASSPGSSYEQYF.

The CDR3: CASSRDREGPEAFF. The CDR3 nucleotides read TGTGCCAGTAGTAGGGACAGGGAAGGACCTGAAGCTTTCTTT. The V call is TRBV19, the J call TRBJ1-1; 9 bases match TRBD1. The V and J ends lost 4 bases and 6 bases, in that order; junction bases with no gene match: 6. The CDR3 has 14 residues. Per the germline V gene, CDR1 is LNHDA and CDR2 is SQIVND (reference sequence).

The V and J genes are TRBV27 and TRBJ2-1; 10 bases align to TRBD2. The CDR3 is 15 residues long. The ends lost 1 base at V and 9 bases at J; junction bases unmatched: 6. Germline V gives CDR1 MNHEY, CDR2 SMNVEV (reference sequence). CDR3 amino acids: CASSLLASGGGEQFF. The DNA for the CDR3 is TGTGCCAGCAGTTTATTAGCTAGCGGGGGTGGTGAGCAGTTCTTC.

V and J are TRBV6-5 and TRBJ2-2, with D possibly TRBD1 on 6 matching bases. The CDR3 is 14 amino acids. V lost 6 bases and J lost 1, with 9 bases in between. Germline CDR1 MNHEY, CDR2 SVGAGI. The CDR3 DNA is TGTGCCAGCAGCAGGGGACAGAACACCGGGGAGCTGTTTTTT. Translation: CASSRGQNTGELFF.

V is TRBV18 and J is TRBJ2-3; 9 nucleotides match TRBD2. There are 15 residues in the CDR3. CDR1 KGHSH and CDR2 LQKENI come from the germline V gene. The junction had 7 bases not matched to a gene; V was cut back by 6 bases and J by 3 bases. The CDR3 bases are TGTGCCAGCTCGGGTCTAGCGGGGATAACAGATACGCAGTATTTT. This sequence encodes CASSGLAGITDTQYF.

V is TRBV5-4 and J is TRBJ1-1; tentatively, D is TRBD1 (6 bases). Germline V gene lookup returns CDR1 SGHNT and CDR2 YYREEE (reference sequence). This CDR3 comprises 14 residues. V was pared by 4 bases and J by 2 bases, with 12 bases between. The CDR3 nucleotides are TGTGCCAGCAGCCCCCAGACAGGAAACACTGAAGCTTTCTTT. Translated, it gives CASSPQTGNTEAFF.

V and J are TRBV2 and TRBJ2-7; maybe TRBD2 (5 bases). V dropped 6 bases and J dropped 4 bases, with 13 bases sitting between them. The CDR3 extends over 13 amino acids. CDR1 is SNHLY, CDR2 FYNNEI, per germline. CDR3 residues: CASSGVVVYEQYF. The CDR3 DNA reads as TGTGCCAGCAGCGGGGTCGTCGTGTACGAGCAGTACTTC. The full variable domain, with the rest looked up from reference TRBV2 and TRBJ2-7, is EPEVTQTPSHQVTQMGQEVILRCVPISNHLYFYWYRQILGQKVEFLVSFYNNEISEKSEIFDDQFSVERPDGSNFTLKIRSTKLEDSAMYFCASSGVVVYEQYFGPGTRLTVT.

This clone has just a few counts. The chain combines TRBV7-6 with TRBJ1-6, with a tentative D call TRBD1 (6 bases). V was cut by 5 bases and J by 9 bases, with 11 bases left in between. CDR3 size: 13 residues. CDR1 is SGHVS and CDR2 is FNYEAQ in the germline V gene. CDR3 in DNA: TGTGCCAGCAGCAAACAGGGAAGTTCACCCCTCCACTTT. It yields the protein CASSKQGSSPLHF.

This chain connects TRBV6-1 to TRBJ1-2, with TRBD1 matching over 7 bases. The CDR3 runs 12 residues. From germline, CDR1 is MNHNS and CDR2 SASEGT. With V trimmed by 10 bases and J by 1 base, 3 bases remained unmatched. Written as DNA, the CDR3 is TGTGCCATCAGACAGGGTAACTATGGCTACACCTTC. Its protein product is CAIRQGNYGYTF.

The V gene is TRBV2, the J gene TRBJ2-5, with 8 nucleotides matching TRBD1. With V trimmed by 4 bases and J by 6 bases, 13 bases remained unmatched. The CDR3 runs to 16 residues. From germline, CDR1 is SNHLY and CDR2 FYNNEI. CDR3 protein: CASSANRAGGGKTQYF. In DNA, the CDR3 is TGTGCCAGCAGTGCAAATAGAGCAGGGGGCGGGAAGACCCAGTACTTC.

The V call is TRBV27, the J call TRBJ1-1, with D possibly being TRBD1 (6 bases). V was pared by 8 bases and J by 1 base, with 14 bases between. The CDR3 totals 14 residues. Germline V CDR1 and CDR2: MNHEY, SMNVEV (reference sequence). CDR3 coding DNA: TGTGCCAGCCATCAGGGGCTTACGAACACTGAAGCTTTCTTT. As protein: CASHQGLTNTEAFF.

This clone has a handful of counts. V gene TRBV25-1 combines with J gene TRBJ1-5; 7 positions agree with TRBD1. Germline values: CDR1 MGHDK, CDR2 SYGVNS. With 2 bases clipped from V and 4 bases from J, the junction kept 5 bases outside the gene matches. The CDR3 has 15 residues. The CDR3 coding sequence is TGTGCCAGCAGTGAAGACAGGGAAGATAATCAGCCCCAGCATTTT. It translates to CASSEDREDNQPQHF.

The chain is built from TRBV25-1 and TRBJ2-7; weak D call: TRBD1 (6 bases). Germline V gene sequence: CDR1 MGHDK, CDR2 SYGVNS. The CDR3 has 13 amino acids. The V end was cut by 2 bases, the J end by 5 bases, with 10 bases between. CDR3 sequence (DNA): TGTGCCAGCAGTGAACTCGAGGGGGACGAGCAGTACTTC. Encoded protein: CASSELEGDEQYF.

This chain connects TRBV4-1 to TRBJ1-2; 9 nucleotides align to TRBD1. Germline V gene lookup returns CDR1 MGHRA and CDR2 YSYEKL. The V gene end was trimmed by 3 bases and the J gene end by 4 bases; junction bases not matched to a gene: 6. The CDR3 sequence is 15 residues long. The CDR3 coding sequence is TGCGCCAGCAGCCAGACAGGGGGGCGGGCCTATGGCTACACCTTC. Protein product: CASSQTGGRAYGYTF.

CDR3 sequence: CASNVGGEETQYF. The CDR3 DNA is TGCGCCAGCAATGTCGGGGGGGAAGAGACCCAGTACTTC. The rearrangement joins TRBV5-1 to TRBJ2-5, with 8 nucleotides matching TRBD2. After removal of 6 bases from V and 3 bases from J, the junction contained 4 bases not matched to a gene. CDR3 length: 13 residues. Germline assignment: CDR1 SGHRS and CDR2 YFSETQ.

The rearrangement uses TRBV6-5 and TRBJ2-7, with 10 bases matching TRBD1. This CDR3 has 14 amino acids. J was trimmed by 5 bases and V by 7 bases; bases with no gene match: 8. Per germline, CDR1 MNHEY and CDR2 SVGAGI. CDR3 coding DNA: TGTGCCAGCACCCGGGACAGGGGTATAAACGAGCAGTACTTC. It yields the protein CASTRDRGINEQYF.

V usage is TRBV6-5 and J usage is TRBJ1-4; D uncertain. The CDR3 contains 11 residues. From germline, CDR1 is MNHEY and CDR2 SVGAGI. V lost 8 bases and J lost 8, with 9 bases in between. The CDR3 sequence is CASGRGEKLFF. CDR3 nucleotide sequence: TGTGCCAGCGGACGAGGGGAAAAACTGTTTTTT.

This chain uses TRBV6-1 with TRBJ1-1; 7 nucleotides line up with TRBD1. The V segment lost 6 bases and the J segment 3 bases; nucleotides outside the gene matches: 4. CDR1 and CDR2 (germline): MNHNS, SASEGT. This CDR3 has 13 residues. Here the CDR3 reads CASRTGLDTEAFF. In DNA, the CDR3 is TGTGCCAGCAGGACAGGGTTAGACACTGAAGCTTTCTTT.